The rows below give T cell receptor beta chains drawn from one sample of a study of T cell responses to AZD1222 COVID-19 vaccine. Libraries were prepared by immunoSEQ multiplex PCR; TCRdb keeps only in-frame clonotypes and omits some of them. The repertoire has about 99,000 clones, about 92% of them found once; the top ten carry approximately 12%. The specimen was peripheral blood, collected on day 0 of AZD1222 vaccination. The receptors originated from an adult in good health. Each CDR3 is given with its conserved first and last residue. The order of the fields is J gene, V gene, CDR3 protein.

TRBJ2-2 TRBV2 CASSLAGGPGELFF
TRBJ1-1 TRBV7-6 CASSLRQGGMVTEAFF
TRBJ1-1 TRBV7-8 CASSLASPGAEAFF
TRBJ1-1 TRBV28 CASTSTGRALNTEAFF
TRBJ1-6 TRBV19 CASNFRTERFSPLHF
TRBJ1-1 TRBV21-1 CARARGGRKNTEAFF
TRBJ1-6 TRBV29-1 CSPKHRDKHLYYNSPLHF
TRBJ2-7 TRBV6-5 CASSPVRTRANEQYF
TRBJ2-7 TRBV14 CASSQRDRDFSSYEQYF
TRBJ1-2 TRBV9 CASSARGDYGYTF
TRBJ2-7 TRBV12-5 CASGLVGGGYAYEQYF
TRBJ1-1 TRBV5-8 CASSFTGTVNTEAFF
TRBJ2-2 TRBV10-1 CASSNRAGGTGELFF
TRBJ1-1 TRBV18 CASQKGGFSRGTEAFF
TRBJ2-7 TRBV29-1 CSVGSSYEQYF
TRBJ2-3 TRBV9 CASSPPGGPGSTDTQYF
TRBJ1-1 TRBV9 CASSGQENTEAFF
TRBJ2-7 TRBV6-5 CASSILQSSYEQYF
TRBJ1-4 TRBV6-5 CAPRQDLTNEKLFF
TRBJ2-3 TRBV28 CASSSLKGSSTDTQYF
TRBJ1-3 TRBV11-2 CASSLLVRPWDFSGNTIYF
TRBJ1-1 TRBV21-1 CASSPHPGRLNTEAFF
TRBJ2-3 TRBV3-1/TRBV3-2 CASSQNPGLAGHYTDTQYF
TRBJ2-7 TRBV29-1 CSVGGLTGGYEQYF
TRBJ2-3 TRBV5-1 CASSRPESRAYPGGRTDTQYF
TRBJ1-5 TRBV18 CASSPAWGAPGNQPQHF
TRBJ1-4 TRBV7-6 CASSRTGAANEKLFF
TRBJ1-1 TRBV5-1 CASSLAGTQTEVFF
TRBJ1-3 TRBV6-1 CASSKETDTSGNTIYF
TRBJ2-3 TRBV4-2 CASSHSRDTQYF
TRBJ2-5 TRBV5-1 CASSSPRVGTQYF
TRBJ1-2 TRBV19 CASSIAGTVYGYTF
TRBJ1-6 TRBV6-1 CASSEDRRNSPLHF
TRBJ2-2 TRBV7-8 CASVGGLAGTTNTGELFF
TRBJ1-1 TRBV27 CASFDVGSGAFF
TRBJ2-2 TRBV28 CASSSLAPPANTGELFF
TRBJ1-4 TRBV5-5 CASSLAIRATNEKLFF
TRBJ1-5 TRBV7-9 CASSLDGTSFRHF
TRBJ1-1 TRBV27 CASSLTQLGTEAFF
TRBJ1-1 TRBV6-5 CASSYGTPGTTEAFF
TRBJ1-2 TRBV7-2 CASSLQRDRVGYTF
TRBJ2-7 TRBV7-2 CASSLQGALYEQYF
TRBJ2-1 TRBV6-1 CASSDRGQKMYNEQFF
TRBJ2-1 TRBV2 CASSEDGGSYNEQFF
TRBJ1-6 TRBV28 CASSLLAGGPPLHF
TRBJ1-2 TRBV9 CASSPDGGGDGYTF
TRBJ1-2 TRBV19 CASSSRTGGDYGYTF
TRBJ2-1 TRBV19 CASSITTSGTYEQFF
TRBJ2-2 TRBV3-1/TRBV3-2 CASNENWGTGRSGELFF
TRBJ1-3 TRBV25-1 CASSQRAEDRGTDTIYF
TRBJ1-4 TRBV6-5 CASSRGGQGNEKLFF